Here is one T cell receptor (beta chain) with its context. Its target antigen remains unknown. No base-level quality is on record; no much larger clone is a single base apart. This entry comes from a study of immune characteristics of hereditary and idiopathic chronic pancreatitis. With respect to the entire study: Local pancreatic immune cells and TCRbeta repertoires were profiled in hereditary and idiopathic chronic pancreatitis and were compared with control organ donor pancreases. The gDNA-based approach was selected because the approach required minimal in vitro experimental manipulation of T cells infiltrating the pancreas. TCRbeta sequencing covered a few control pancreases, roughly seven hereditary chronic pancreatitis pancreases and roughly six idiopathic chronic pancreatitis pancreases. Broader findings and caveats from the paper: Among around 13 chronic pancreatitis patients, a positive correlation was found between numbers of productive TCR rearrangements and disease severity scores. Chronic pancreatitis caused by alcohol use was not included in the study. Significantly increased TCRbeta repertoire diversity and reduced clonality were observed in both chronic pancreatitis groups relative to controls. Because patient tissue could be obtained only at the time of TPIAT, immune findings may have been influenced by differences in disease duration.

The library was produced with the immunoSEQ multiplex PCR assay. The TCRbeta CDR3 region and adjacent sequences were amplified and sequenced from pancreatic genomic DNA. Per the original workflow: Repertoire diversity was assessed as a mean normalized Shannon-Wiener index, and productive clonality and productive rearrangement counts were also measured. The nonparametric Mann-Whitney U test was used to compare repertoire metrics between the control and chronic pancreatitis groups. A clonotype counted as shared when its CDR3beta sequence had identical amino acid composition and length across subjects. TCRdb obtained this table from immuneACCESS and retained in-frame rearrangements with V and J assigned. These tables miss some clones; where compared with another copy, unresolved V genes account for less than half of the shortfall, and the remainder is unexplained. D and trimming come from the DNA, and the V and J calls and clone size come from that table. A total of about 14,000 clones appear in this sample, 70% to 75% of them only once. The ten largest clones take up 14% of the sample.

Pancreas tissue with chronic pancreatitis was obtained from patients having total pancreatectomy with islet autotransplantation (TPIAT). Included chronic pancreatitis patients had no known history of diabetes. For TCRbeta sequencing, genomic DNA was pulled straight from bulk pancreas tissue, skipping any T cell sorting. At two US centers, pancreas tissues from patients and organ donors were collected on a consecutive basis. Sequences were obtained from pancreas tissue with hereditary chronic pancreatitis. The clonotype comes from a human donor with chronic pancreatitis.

CDR3 region: CASGPGLAGVPDTQYF. The DNA sequence is TGTGCCAGCGGCCCAGGACTAGCGGGAGTTCCAGATACGCAGTATTTT. The V gene is TRBV28 and the J gene is TRBJ2-3, and TRBD2 matches 13 of the central bases. Clipping removes 8 bases from V and 4 bases from J, with 9 as the unmatched junction base count. The cysteine opens and the phenylalanine closes a CDR3 of 16 amino acids. The sequence is cut down to CDR3 DNA, 48 bases in frame from base 1. Taken from the germline V gene, the CDR1 and CDR2 loops are MDHEN and SYDVKM.